Below, 27 T cell receptor beta chains from the same sample are listed, as sequenced in a study of shared clonotypes between healthy human individuals. Measured with immunoSEQ multiplex PCR; TCRdb has only the in-frame clones, and not every one. In the table there are 800,000 to 1,200,000 clones, roughly 74% of which are singletons. What was sequenced was memory CD4+ T cells from PBMCs. Subset defined: CD45RA-negative fraction. These TCRs come from a man between 18 and 29 years old in good health. Some clones in this sample may be carry-over from other donors' samples.

This chain links TRBV11-3 with TRBJ2-7, with 8 bases aligning to TRBD2. V shed 3 bases, J shed 7 bases, and the junction held 8 bases outside the gene matches. Germline CDR1 reads SGHNT; CDR2 reads YENEEA. The CDR3 spans 14 residues. The CDR3 DNA is TGTGCCAGCAGCTTCGGCAGCGGGAGTGGGGAGCAGTACTTC. The encoded protein is CASSFGSGSGEQYF.

The J gene is TRBJ2-2, the V gene TRBV5-1, with 9 bases that match TRBD1. The CDR3 is 17 amino acids. The germline gives CDR1 SGHRS, CDR2 YFSETQ. With V trimmed by 0 bases and J by 2 bases, 5 bases remained unmatched. Here the CDR3 reads CASSLVPGQGNTGELFF. CDR3 DNA: TGCGCCAGCAGCTTGGTTCCGGGACAGGGAAACACCGGGGAGCTGTTTTTT.

This clone was seen a few times. The J gene is TRBJ1-2, the V gene TRBV18, with no clear D. CDR3 length equals 13 residues. Trimming took 3 bases from V and 10 from J, leaving 15 bases between them. The V gene's germline CDR1 is KGHSH and CDR2 LQKENI. The CDR3 nucleotides read TGTGCCAGCTCACCTTCGTTTGGCAGCGACTACACCTTC. Translated, it gives CASSPSFGSDYTF.

Here the CDR3 reads CASSQRGGRPGELFF. CDR3 nucleotide sequence: TGTGCCAGCAGCCAGCGTGGAGGAAGGCCCGGGGAGCTGTTTTTT. The chain has TRBV2 and TRBJ2-2; D is possibly TRBD2 (5 bases). Germline V gives CDR1 SNHLY, CDR2 FYNNEI. CDR3 size: 15 residues. The V end was cut by 6 bases, the J end by 6 bases, with 17 bases between.

On this clone itself: Other DNA sequences in this sample translate to the same CDR3. The gene calls are TRBV14 and TRBJ1-2, with TRBD1 matching 8 bases. Trimming removed 4 bases from V and 5 bases from J; junction bases left unmatched: 3. Looked up from germline, CDR1 is SGHDN and CDR2 is FVKESK. The CDR3 runs 13 residues. The CDR3 here is CASSPDRGYGYTF. CDR3 nucleotides: TGTGCCAGCAGCCCCGACAGGGGATATGGCTACACCTTC.

This clone was detected only a few times. This chain connects TRBV28 to TRBJ2-3; tentative D call: TRBD2 (5 bases). The V and J ends lost 4 bases and 2 bases respectively, with 13 bases between them. CDR3 length: 15 residues. The germline gives CDR1 MDHEN, CDR2 SYDVKM. The CDR3 region has the DNA TGTGCCAGCAGTTCGCCGACTACGTTCACAGATACGCAGTATTTT. Translated, it gives CASSSPTTFTDTQYF.

The V gene is TRBV5-4, the J gene TRBJ2-7; a possible D gene is TRBD2 (5 bases). Germline CDR1 SGHNT, CDR2 YYREEE (reference sequence). The CDR3 sequence is 15 residues long. V was shortened by 0 bases and J by 0 bases, with 10 bases between the two germline ends. The CDR3 DNA follows: TGTGCCAGCAGCTTGGCCGGGGTTATCTCCTACGAGCAGTACTTC. It translates to CASSLAGVISYEQYF. Supplemented by reference TRBV5-4 and TRBJ2-7, the full variable domain reads ETGVTQSPTHLIKTRGQQVTLRCSSQSGHNTVSWYQQALGQGPQFIFQYYREEENGRGNFPPRFSGLQFPNYSSELNVNALELDDSALYLCASSLAGVISYEQYFGPGTRLTVT.

This clone was observed a single time. V gene TRBV27 combines with J gene TRBJ1-6; TRBD1 is a possible D gene (6 bases). Germline values: CDR1 MNHEY, CDR2 SMNVEV (reference sequence). The CDR3 is 15 amino acids. The germline V and J ends were trimmed by 5 bases and 7 bases, with 15 bases remaining between them. The CDR3 DNA sequence: TGTGCCAGCAGTCCTCGACAGGTTGGGAATTCACCCCTCCACTTT. Translation gives CASSPRQVGNSPLHF.

Of note for this clone: Other DNA sequences in the same sample also yield this CDR3. The chain has TRBV28 and TRBJ1-2; no clear D. With 2 bases removed from V and 5 bases from J, the gap between germline ends came to 6 bases. The CDR3 has 12 residues. Germline CDR1 and CDR2: MDHEN and SYDVKM. The CDR3 nucleotides read TGTGCCAGCAGTTTACGAGGTTATGGCTACACCTTC. The encoded protein is CASSLRGYGYTF.

On this clone itself: This sample also contains other DNA sequences that code for the same CDR3. CDR3 in amino acids: CASSGQGGTDTQYF. Written as DNA, the CDR3 is TGCGCCAGCAGCGGCCAGGGGGGCACAGATACGCAGTATTTT. The chain uses TRBV5-1 and TRBJ2-3, with 7 bases aligning to TRBD1. The germline CDR1 and CDR2 sequences are SGHRS and YFSETQ. CDR3 size: 14 residues. V dropped 4 bases and J dropped 1; count of bases not matched to a gene: 3.

This sequence joins TRBV4-3 and TRBJ2-3; TRBD2 might be the D (6 bases). Germline V gene data show CDR1 as LGHNA and CDR2 as YSLEER. V gave up 1 base and J gave up 0 bases, with 11 bases separating them. The CDR3 covers 16 residues. CDR3 protein: CASSQALASSTDTQYF. CDR3 DNA sequence: TGCGCCAGCAGCCAAGCTCTAGCGAGTAGCACAGATACGCAGTATTTT.

The rearrangement joins TRBV7-2 to TRBJ2-7, with a possible D match to TRBD1 (6 bases). CDR3 length: 13 amino acids. Germline CDR1 is SGHTA and CDR2 is FQGNSA. The germline V and J ends were trimmed by 5 bases and 7 bases, with 15 bases remaining between them. The CDR3 is CASSVPGVGEQYF. CDR3 coding DNA: TGTGCCAGCAGCGTCCCAGGGGTGGGTGAGCAGTACTTC.

The V call is TRBV18, the J call TRBJ2-2, with D hard to call. This CDR3 comprises 16 residues. V gave up 1 base and J gave up 0 bases, with 9 bases separating them. Germline CDR1 is KGHSH and CDR2 is LQKENI. The CDR3 protein is CASSPLSVANTGELFF. In DNA, the CDR3 is TGTGCCAGCTCACCACTCTCGGTCGCGAACACCGGGGAGCTGTTTTTT.

This chain connects TRBV5-1 to TRBJ1-5; D is undetermined. V gave up 6 bases and J gave up 4 bases, with 11 bases separating them. The germline CDR1 and CDR2 sequences are SGHRS and YFSETQ. This CDR3 has 13 residues. DNA of the CDR3: TGCGCCAGCACCCCGGACGGAAATCAGCCCCAGCATTTT. Encoded protein: CASTPDGNQPQHF.

This rearrangement joins TRBV11-2 to TRBJ2-3; D ambiguous. CDR1 is SGHAT and CDR2 is FQNNGV in the germline V gene. The CDR3 loop spans 11 amino acids. V gave up 7 bases and J gave up 9 bases, with 11 bases separating them. The CDR3 sequence is CASTGLRTQYF. Here the CDR3 DNA reads TGTGCCAGCACCGGGTTGAGAACGCAGTATTTT.

V and J are TRBV10-1 and TRBJ1-2, with D unresolved. Trimming removed 0 bases at V and 4 bases at J, with 18 bases between. The CDR3 covers 17 residues. Per germline, CDR1 WNHNN and CDR2 SYGVQD (reference sequence). The CDR3 DNA reads TGCGCCAGCAGTGAGTCCCAAGGCTTAGCGGCGGGCTATGGCTACACCTTC. Residues: CASSESQGLAAGYGYTF.

A few counts support this clone. This chain joins TRBV7-2 and TRBJ2-5; 8 nucleotides agree with TRBD2. V trimming: 7 bases; J trimming: 2 bases; junction bases outside the gene matches: 3. CDR1 and CDR2 from the germline V gene are SGHTA and FQGNSA. This CDR3 comprises 13 residues. CDR3 sequence reads: CASTRGGQETQYF. The DNA of the CDR3 is TGTGCCAGCACCCGGGGGGGACAAGAGACCCAGTACTTC.

This rearrangement joins TRBV4-2 to TRBJ2-7; the match to TRBD1 covers 12 bases. V shed 1 base, J shed 4 bases, and the junction held 5 bases outside the gene matches. This CDR3 spans 16 amino acids. CDR1 is LGHNA, CDR2 YNFKEQ, per germline. CDR3 in DNA: TGTGCCAGCAGCCAAGCTGGGACAGGGGGCAGGTACGAGCAGTACTTC. Translated, it gives CASSQAGTGGRYEQYF.

This chain joins TRBV6-6 and TRBJ1-3; D not certain. Trimming took 9 bases from V and 3 from J, leaving 12 bases between them. Germline V gene sequence: CDR1 MNHNY, CDR2 SVGAGI (reference sequence). This CDR3 spans 13 amino acids. CDR3 residues: CASVDPNGNTIYF. CDR3 nucleotide sequence: TGTGCCAGTGTAGACCCAAATGGAAACACCATATATTTT.

The chain uses TRBV4-3 and TRBJ2-2; D gene ambiguous. Germline CDR1 LGHNA, CDR2 YSLEER. The CDR3 totals 16 residues. Between the trimmed V and J ends, which lost 1 base and 0 bases, there was a span of 9 bases. CDR3 DNA sequence: TGCGCCAGCAGCCAAGGATTACACGCGAACACCGGGGAGCTGTTTTTT. This codes for CASSQGLHANTGELFF.

On this clone: The same CDR3 arises from other DNA sequences in this sample as well. The chain has TRBV10-1 and TRBJ2-7, with D unclear. V was pared by 0 bases and J by 3 bases, with 6 bases between. In germline, CDR1 is WNHNN, CDR2 SYGVQD (reference sequence). The CDR3 has 13 residues. The CDR3 loop is CASSESGSYEQYF. CDR3 sequence (DNA): TGCGCCAGCAGTGAGTCGGGCAGCTACGAGCAGTACTTC.

This chain joins TRBV10-2 and TRBJ2-7, with TRBD2 identical over 7 bases. This CDR3 is built from 15 residues. Germline trimming cut 0 bases from V and 2 bases from J; bases unmatched to any gene: 4. The V gene's germline CDR1 is WSHSY and CDR2 SAAADI. The CDR3 protein is CASSESAGTTYEQYF. DNA for the CDR3: TGCGCCAGCAGTGAGTCAGCGGGAACTACCTACGAGCAGTACTTC.

This clone was seen just once. V usage is TRBV7-9 and J usage is TRBJ1-4; a weak D match, TRBD1 (5 bases). The ends were cut back, 0 bases at V and 7 bases at J, with 12 bases in the middle. Germline V CDR1 and CDR2: SEHNR, FQNEAQ (reference sequence). This CDR3 has 15 residues. DNA for the CDR3: TGTGCCAGCAGCTTAGCTGGGACGGTGGGTGAAAAACTGTTTTTT. It encodes CASSLAGTVGEKLFF. The whole variable domain, filled in from reference TRBV7-9 and TRBJ1-4, reads DTGVSQNPRHKITKRGQNVTFRCDPISEHNRLYWYRQTLGQGPEFLTYFQNEAQLEKSRLLSDRFSAERPKGSFSTLEIQRTEQGDSAMYLCASSLAGTVGEKLFFGSGTQLSVL.

This chain joins TRBV11-3 and TRBJ2-5; TRBD1 aligns across 7 bases. V was clipped by 2 bases and J by 4 bases; unmatched bases: 1. In germline, CDR1 is SGHNT, CDR2 YENEEA. This CDR3 is built from 13 residues. This CDR3 is CASSLNRGETQYF. The DNA for the CDR3 is TGTGCCAGCAGCTTAAACAGGGGAGAGACCCAGTACTTC.

The chain recombines TRBV5-1 with TRBJ1-3; TRBD1 matches at 7 bases. From germline, CDR1 is SGHRS and CDR2 YFSETQ. V shed 5 bases, J shed 4 bases, and the junction held 9 bases outside the gene matches. This CDR3 spans 15 amino acids. The CDR3 nucleotides read TGCGCCAGCAGACCCCCCGGGACAGCAGGAAACACCATATATTTT. Protein sequence: CASRPPGTAGNTIYF. Based on the CDR3 plus reference TRBV5-1 and TRBJ1-3, the full variable domain is KAGVTQTPRYLIKTRGQQVTLSCSPISGHRSVSWYQQTPGQGLQFLFEYFSETQRNKGNFPGRFSGRQFSNSRSEMNVSTLELGDSALYLCASRPPGTAGNTIYFGEGSWLTVV.

The chain uses TRBV5-4 and TRBJ2-3; 14 positions agree with TRBD2. V lost 7 bases, J lost 4 bases, and 8 bases stayed unmatched. The germline V gene has CDR1 SGHNT and CDR2 YYREEE (reference sequence). This CDR3 comprises 16 residues. CDR3 loop: CASSPGTSGRPDTQYF. CDR3 sequence (DNA): TGTGCCAGCTCTCCGGGGACTAGCGGGAGACCAGATACGCAGTATTTT.

The chain links TRBV28 to TRBJ1-5; no firm D call. V dropped 4 bases and J dropped 11 bases, with 12 bases sitting between them. Germline V gives CDR1 MDHEN, CDR2 SYDVKM. This CDR3 comprises 12 residues. CDR3 in amino acids: CASSSHVASQHF. CDR3 nucleotide sequence: TGTGCCAGCAGTTCACACGTTGCGTCCCAGCATTTT.